The 13 T cell receptor beta chains presented below share a single source sample, sequenced in a study of blood T cell repertoires in COVID-19. Method: immunoSEQ multiplex PCR; TCRdb's copy keeps in-frame clones and lacks some. The data contain around 320,000 clones, about nine tenths of them singletons. Input material: peripheral blood. The receptors here all came from a man aged 18 to 29 with active or convalescent COVID-19.

This clone was recorded only once. The rearrangement joins TRBV2 to TRBJ2-3; 8 nucleotides line up with TRBD1. From germline, CDR1 is SNHLY and CDR2 FYNNEI. Trimming cost V 3 bases and J 6 bases; bases outside gene matches: 8. The CDR3 runs to 15 residues. The CDR3 region has the DNA TGTGCCAGCAGTGAGTTGGGACAGGTTATCGATACGCAGTATTTT. This sequence encodes CASSELGQVIDTQYF.

The chain joins TRBV12-3 or TRBV12-4 to TRBJ2-2; D gene unclear. The CDR3 is 13 amino acids. V lost 6 bases and J 3 bases, leaving 8 bases between the germline ends. The CDR3 DNA sequence: TGTGCCAGCAGCCGGTCGGACACCGGGGAGCTGTTTTTT. It is translated as CASSRSDTGELFF.

CDR3 DNA: TGTGCCAGCAGCTTAACGGGACTTCGCACAGATACGCAGTATTTT. Its protein is CASSLTGLRTDTQYF. J is TRBJ2-3 and V is TRBV7-9; weak D call: TRBD2 (6 bases). V shed 2 bases and J shed 1 base, with 10 bases lying between them. Germline V gene sequence: CDR1 SEHNR, CDR2 FQNEAQ (reference sequence). This CDR3 is 15 amino acids long.

The chain employs TRBV7-9 and TRBJ2-4; 7 nucleotides align to TRBD1. Germline V gene lookup returns CDR1 SEHNR and CDR2 FQNEAQ (reference sequence). This CDR3 contains 17 residues. Trimming cost V 3 bases and J 3 bases; bases outside gene matches: 11. As DNA, the CDR3 is TGTGCCAGCAGCTTCTCACGCGAGGGGGCAAGCAAAAACATTCAGTACTTC. Translation gives CASSFSREGASKNIQYF.

J is TRBJ2-5 and V is TRBV7-2; D possibly corresponds to TRBD2 (6 bases). V was pared by 3 bases and J by 0 bases, with 11 bases between. The length of the CDR3 is 15 residues. Looked up from germline, CDR1 is SGHTA and CDR2 is FQGNSA. As DNA, the CDR3 is TGTGCCAGCAGCTTCATCGGGGACTACCAAGAGACCCAGTACTTC. It is translated as CASSFIGDYQETQYF.

The gene calls are TRBV10-3 and TRBJ1-5; 8 bases match TRBD1. The CDR3 length is 15 residues. With V trimmed by 2 bases and J by 0 bases, 0 bases remained unmatched. CDR1 is ENHRY and CDR2 is SYGVKD in the germline V gene. The CDR3 spells CAISEQGASNQPQHF. The CDR3, as DNA: TGTGCCATCAGTGAGCAGGGGGCTAGCAATCAGCCCCAGCATTTT.

The chain couples TRBV11-3 to TRBJ1-1; 7 bases are shared with TRBD1. The CDR3 totals 15 residues. V lost 1 base and J lost 3; bases outside the gene matches: 5. Per the germline V gene, CDR1 is SGHNT and CDR2 is YENEEA. The CDR3 DNA follows: TGTGCCAGCAGCTTAGGTCGACAGGGACACACTGAAGCTTTCTTT. It translates to CASSLGRQGHTEAFF.

Here the CDR3 reads CASSQTGGGYTF. DNA of the CDR3: TGTGCCAGCAGCCAAACAGGGGGTGGCTACACCTTC. This chain links TRBV2 with TRBJ1-2; 8 positions agree with TRBD1. The V and J ends lost 6 bases and 7 bases, in that order; junction bases with no gene match: 4. The germline V gene encodes CDR1 SNHLY and CDR2 FYNNEI. CDR3 length equals 12 residues.

The chain is built from TRBV5-1 and TRBJ2-2; TRBD1 is a possible D gene (6 bases). The CDR3 sequence is 16 residues long. The V gene's germline CDR1 is SGHRS and CDR2 YFSETQ. The V end lost 0 bases, the J end lost 0 bases, and 9 bases lay between the germline ends. The DNA of the CDR3 is TGCGCCAGCAGCTTGGCAGGGGTCCCGAACACCGGGGAGCTGTTTTTT. Encoded protein: CASSLAGVPNTGELFF.

The chain carries TRBV7-2 and TRBJ1-2; D remains unclear. The V gene's germline CDR1 is SGHTA and CDR2 FQGNSA. The CDR3 is 13 residues long. The V gene lost 0 bases and the J gene lost 7 bases, with 9 bases spanning the gap. In nucleotides, the CDR3 is TGTGCCAGCAGCTTAGCGGCCCCCGTTGGCTACACCTTC. It specifies CASSLAAPVGYTF.

The chain recombines TRBV7-6 with TRBJ2-7; weak D call: TRBD1 (5 bases). The CDR3 has 15 residues. Trimming cost V 1 base and J 1 base, with 11 bases left between them. CDR1 is SGHVS, CDR2 FNYEAQ, per germline. The CDR3 protein is CASSLEARQSYEQYF. In nucleotides, the CDR3 is TGTGCCAGCAGCTTAGAAGCCAGACAGTCCTACGAGCAGTACTTC.

This chain connects TRBV13 to TRBJ1-1; D not certain. There are 15 residues in the CDR3. Trimming shortened V by 5 bases and J by 3 bases, and 16 bases separated the two germline ends. Germline CDR1 and CDR2: PRHDT and FYEKMQ (reference sequence). The CDR3 DNA is TGTGCCAGCAGCCCGGAGCCCCACCCGGACACTGAAGCTTTCTTT. This sequence encodes CASSPEPHPDTEAFF.

The CDR3 reads CASSLGSGGGPVHEQYF. CDR3 nucleotide sequence: TGTGCCAGCAGCTTAGGGAGTGGCGGGGGGCCTGTCCACGAGCAGTACTTC. The rearrangement uses TRBV7-9 and TRBJ2-7; TRBD2 matches 8 bases. CDR1 is SEHNR, CDR2 FQNEAQ, per germline (reference sequence). V lost 1 base to trimming and J lost 5 bases; unmatched junction nucleotides: 13. This CDR3 has 17 amino acids.